The rows below give T cell receptor beta chains drawn from one sample of a study of cytomegalovirus exposure and HLA in healthy donors. The table came from immunoSEQ multiplex PCR; TCRdb's copy has only in-frame clones and leaves some out. This repertoire shows about 190,000 clones, over 70% found once; its top ten account for about 1.6%. Sequenced sample: PBMCs. The source of these receptors is a woman aged 18 to 35 in good health and CMV-seronegative. Each CDR3 is given with its conserved first and last residue. A D gene is named only where the DNA matches it firmly. Size is omitted from some rows. Given values are once, few, many or a class for expanded clones.

abundance: NA; d_gene: NA; v_gene: TRBV19; j_gene: TRBJ2-7; CDR3nt: TGTGCCAGTAGTATGATGTCTAACGAGCAGTACTTC; CDR3aa: CASSMMSNEQYF
abundance: NA; d_gene: NA; v_gene: TRBV2; j_gene: TRBJ1-2; CDR3nt: TGTGCCACCCCACCGGCCCGGGGGGTCTATGGCTACACCTTC; CDR3aa: CATPPARGVYGYTF
abundance: few; d_gene: NA; v_gene: TRBV11-2; j_gene: TRBJ1-1; CDR3nt: TGTGCCAGCAGCTACGCGGGCAGGATAAACACTGAAGCTTTCTTT; CDR3aa: CASSYAGRINTEAFF
abundance: NA; d_gene: NA; v_gene: TRBV7-9; j_gene: TRBJ1-1; CDR3nt: TGTGCCAGCAGCTTAGCTTTTCAGGGAGGAAGTCAATTCAACACTGAAGCTTTCTTT; CDR3aa: CASSLAFQGGSQFNTEAFF
abundance: NA; d_gene: NA; v_gene: TRBV7-3; j_gene: TRBJ2-7; CDR3nt: TGTGCCAGCAGCTTAGAGCGGTTAGCCGGGGAGCAGTACTTC; CDR3aa: CASSLERLAGEQYF
abundance: NA; d_gene: NA; v_gene: TRBV25-1; j_gene: TRBJ2-5; CDR3nt: TGTGCCAGCACAGACCTTTCGACAGGGGAGGGGACCCAGTACTTC; CDR3aa: CASTDLSTGEGTQYF
abundance: NA; d_gene: TRBD2; v_gene: TRBV29-1; j_gene: TRBJ2-5; CDR3nt: TGCAGCGTTGAAGATTTTAGCCTAGCGGGATCTGAGACCCAGTACTTC; CDR3aa: CSVEDFSLAGSETQYF
abundance: NA; d_gene: TRBD2; v_gene: TRBV19; j_gene: TRBJ2-3; CDR3nt: TGTGCCAGTAGTATAGAACTAGCGGGGGGGTCCCGGGATACGCAGTATTTT; CDR3aa: CASSIELAGGSRDTQYF
abundance: NA; d_gene: NA; v_gene: TRBV6-6; j_gene: TRBJ1-6; CDR3nt: TGTGCCAGCAGGACCGGGATTTTAGACTTGAATTCACCCCTCCACTTT; CDR3aa: CASRTGILDLNSPLHF
abundance: few; d_gene: NA; v_gene: TRBV28; j_gene: TRBJ2-7; CDR3nt: TGTGCCAGCAGTTTACTAACAGGGTCCTACGAGCAGTACTTC; CDR3aa: CASSLLTGSYEQYF
abundance: NA; d_gene: TRBD1; v_gene: TRBV18; j_gene: TRBJ2-2; CDR3nt: TGTGCCAGCTCCCTACAGGGGCCAAGCACCGGGGAGCTGTTTTTT; CDR3aa: CASSLQGPSTGELFF
abundance: NA; d_gene: NA; v_gene: TRBV7-9; j_gene: TRBJ1-5; CDR3nt: TGTGCCAGCAGCTTACGAGGAGACAATCAGCCCCAGCATTTT; CDR3aa: CASSLRGDNQPQHF
abundance: NA; d_gene: TRBD1; v_gene: TRBV10-1; j_gene: TRBJ2-7; CDR3nt: TGCGCCAGCAGTCAGACAGGGTTCTACGAGCAGTACTTC; CDR3aa: CASSQTGFYEQYF
abundance: NA; d_gene: NA; v_gene: TRBV28; j_gene: TRBJ2-3; CDR3nt: TGTGCCAGCAGTTACACCCGGCCCGGGGATACGCAGTATTTT; CDR3aa: CASSYTRPGDTQYF
abundance: NA; d_gene: TRBD1; v_gene: TRBV2; j_gene: TRBJ1-6; CDR3nt: TGTGCCAGCAGTGACCTCCGGACAGGGGTCTATAATTCACCCCTCCACTTT; CDR3aa: CASSDLRTGVYNSPLHF
abundance: NA; d_gene: NA; v_gene: TRBV19; j_gene: TRBJ1-5; CDR3nt: TGTGCCAGTAGTATACCCCACGGGGGGCGTTCGGGCTATAGCAATCAGCCCCAGCATTTT; CDR3aa: CASSIPHGGRSGYSNQPQHF
abundance: once; d_gene: NA; v_gene: TRBV28; j_gene: TRBJ2-1; CDR3nt: TGTGCCAGCAGCCCATTAGGGGGGGCGCCATCCTCCTACAATGAGCAGTTCTTC; CDR3aa: CASSPLGGAPSSYNEQFF
abundance: NA; d_gene: NA; v_gene: TRBV18; j_gene: TRBJ2-7; CDR3nt: TGTGCCAGCTCGGGCGACAGGAGCTCCTACGAGCAGTACTTC; CDR3aa: CASSGDRSSYEQYF
abundance: NA; d_gene: NA; v_gene: TRBV5-1; j_gene: TRBJ1-5; CDR3nt: TGCGCCAGCAGCTTGGGGGACACCTTTAATCAGCCCCAGCATTTT; CDR3aa: CASSLGDTFNQPQHF